This T cell receptor beta chain appears in the sequencing data of a study of cytomegalovirus exposure and HLA in healthy donors. With respect to this clone: This same CDR3 is encoded by further DNA sequences in the sample.

Produced via immunoSEQ multiplex PCR; TCRdb's table is partial and in-frame only. The sample shows 150,000 to 200,000 clones, roughly 86% of them seen only once. V lost 4 bases, J lost 7 bases, and 8 bases stayed unmatched. Germline CDR1 is SQVTM and CDR2 is ANQGSEA. The CDR3 loop spans 15 amino acids. This chain uses TRBV29-1 with TRBJ1-4; 11 nucleotides match TRBD1. The sequence came from a man aged 18 to 35 in good health and CMV-seropositive. Sequencing was performed on PBMCs. CDR3 sequence: CSVVGSGTGGEKLFF. The DNA for the CDR3 is TGCAGCGTTGTAGGGTCCGGGACAGGGGGTGAAAAACTGTTTTTT.